Sequencing of this TCR beta chain was carried out in a study of shared clonotypes between healthy human individuals. The study's findings and limits: Few donors restricted represented genetic and exposure-history diversity. Memory subsets generally showed smaller estimated richness than naive subsets did.

Comments on this clone: Antigen: not known.

Trimming removed 3 bases from V and 1 base from J, with 16 bases in between. The CDR3 contains 15 residues. Per germline, CDR1 GTSNPN and CDR2 SVGIG (reference sequence). Genomic DNA (from each subset) was split evenly across several immunoSEQ plates. Here immunoSEQ multiplex PCR was the method, and the copy in TCRdb shows in-frame clones only, minus some. The sample has some 2 million clones, 85% to 95% seen once. CD45RO-negative, CCR7-positively selected cells formed the naive CD8 fraction, excluding terminally differentiated effector memory CD45RA+ cells. Input material: naive CD8+ T cells sorted from blood. The chain links TRBV30 to TRBJ2-7; TRBD2 is a possible D gene (5 bases). This TCR came from a man between 18 and 29 years old in good health. CDR3 region: CAWSPGERVSYEQYF. The CDR3 DNA sequence: TGTGCCTGGAGCCCCGGGGAAAGGGTTTCCTACGAGCAGTACTTC.